The T cell receptor beta chain described here comes from a study of blood T cell repertoires in COVID-19. In the study overall: The United States, Italy and Spain supplied acute and convalescent COVID-19 samples. The analysed material was cDNA or gDNA that came from T cells, B-cell-depleted T cells, or PBMCs.

The V gene's germline CDR1 is SGHRS and CDR2 YFSETQ. The CDR3 runs to 16 residues. Trimming pared 5 bases from V and 2 bases from J, leaving 16 bases between. This table comes from immunoSEQ multiplex PCR, and its TCRdb copy is limited to in-frame clones, with some not included. The sample lists 200,000 to 250,000 clones; approximately 84% were seen once. The study recruited people aged roughly 18 to 100 years across about two dozen US areas. Sequencing used PBMCs or T cells enriched from blood (not recorded which). This sequence originates from a man in his forties who had recovered from COVID-19. The chain uses TRBV5-1 and TRBJ1-4, with D possibly being TRBD1 (5 bases). The CDR3 loop reads CASSDVGGTTNEKLFF. CDR3 bases: TGCGCCAGCAGTGATGTTGGGGGGACCACTAATGAAAAACTGTTTTTT.